These 21 T cell receptor beta chains came from one sample sequenced in a study of control samples from healthy donors and cancer patients. TCRdb's copy holds only in-frame clones and misses some; the assay was immunoSEQ multiplex PCR. This sample yields roughly 170,000 clones, of which 75% to 95% are seen a single time; 2% belongs to the top ten. Sequencing input: blood. The receptors originated from a middle-aged woman in good health.

CDR3 in amino acids: CASSLTGGSGNTIYF. The CDR3 nucleotides read TGCGCCAGCAGCTTAACAGGGGGCTCTGGAAACACCATATATTTT. The rearrangement links TRBV5-1 to TRBJ1-3, with 8 nucleotides matching TRBD1. CDR3 length: 15 amino acids. Trimming at V came to 2 bases and at J to 0 bases, leaving 1 base not matched to a gene. CDR1 SGHRS and CDR2 YFSETQ come from the germline V gene. Looking up the rest from reference TRBV5-1 and TRBJ1-3 gives the full variable domain: KAGVTQTPRYLIKTRGQQVTLSCSPISGHRSVSWYQQTPGQGLQFLFEYFSETQRNKGNFPGRFSGRQFSNSRSEMNVSTLELGDSALYLCASSLTGGSGNTIYFGEGSWLTVV.

The chain has TRBV9 and TRBJ1-4; perhaps TRBD1 as D (5 bases). The V gene lost 3 bases and the J gene lost 4 bases, with 16 bases spanning the gap. Germline V lookup: CDR1 SGDLS, CDR2 YYNGEE. The CDR3 covers 16 residues. The CDR3, as DNA: TGTGCCAGCAGCGCTCAGGGACTTGCCGGTAATGAAAAACTGTTTTTT. This encodes CASSAQGLAGNEKLFF. Supplemented by reference TRBV9 and TRBJ1-4, the full variable domain reads DSGVTQTPKHLITATGQRVTLRCSPRSGDLSVYWYQQSLDQGLQFLIQYYNGEERAKGNILERFSAQQFPDLHSELNLSSLELGDSALYFCASSAQGLAGNEKLFFGSGTQLSVL.

CDR3 sequence reads: CASSLAPTGNNSPLHF. As DNA, the CDR3 is TGCGCCAGCAGCTTGGCCCCGACAGGGAATAATTCACCCCTCCACTTT. The chain has TRBV5-1 and TRBJ1-6, with 7 bases identical to TRBD1. Germline assignment: CDR1 SGHRS and CDR2 YFSETQ. J gave up 5 bases and V 0 bases, and 5 bases lay outside the gene matches. The CDR3 extends over 16 amino acids.

The rearrangement links TRBV6-6 to TRBJ1-3, with D unclear. Deletions cut 6 bases from V and 0 bases from J, with 15 bases between. Germline V gene sequence: CDR1 MNHNY, CDR2 SVGAGI (reference sequence). The CDR3 is 16 amino acids. CDR3 DNA sequence: TGTGCCAGCAGACCCACCCAGGCGAGCTCTGGAAACACCATATATTTT. Its protein is CASRPTQASSGNTIYF.

This clone was recorded only once. The V call is TRBV10-3, the J call TRBJ2-7; D gene unclear. The CDR3 sequence is 12 residues long. Trimming shortened V by 8 bases and J by 7 bases, and 15 bases separated the two germline ends. Germline assignment: CDR1 ENHRY and CDR2 SYGVKD. The CDR3 DNA reads as TGTGCCATCCTCCTTAACACAAATGAGCAGTACTTC. This encodes CAILLNTNEQYF.

This clone was recorded once. This chain connects TRBV6-5 to TRBJ1-1, with no clear D. Germline V gene lookup returns CDR1 MNHEY and CDR2 SVGAGI. There are 12 residues in the CDR3. Trimming left V 6 bases short and J 3 bases short, with 8 bases between. This CDR3 is CASRDSYTEAFF. The CDR3 DNA follows: TGTGCCAGCAGGGACTCCTACACTGAAGCTTTCTTT.

This clone was seen only once. The chain joins TRBV18 to TRBJ1-6, with D perhaps TRBD1 (5 bases). V lost 4 bases to trimming and J lost 11 bases, with 18 bases between them. The V gene's germline CDR1 is KGHSH and CDR2 LQKENI. The CDR3 has 15 residues. CDR3 DNA: TGTGCCAGCTCACTGTCGGGGCCTTTGATGGCACCCCTCCACTTT. This gives the protein CASSLSGPLMAPLHF.

The chain couples TRBV18 to TRBJ1-1; no firm D call. In germline, CDR1 is KGHSH, CDR2 LQKENI. The CDR3 spans 12 residues. V was cut by 4 bases and J by 6 bases, with 9 bases left in between. In DNA, the CDR3 is TGTGCCAGCTCACTTTATGGGGCTGAAGCTTTCTTT. Its translation: CASSLYGAEAFF.

This chain links TRBV19 with TRBJ1-5; D remains ambiguous. The CDR3 is 13 residues long. The V gene's germline CDR1 is LNHDA and CDR2 SQIVND (reference sequence). V was clipped by 5 bases and J by 7 bases, with 12 bases between them. The CDR3 reads CASSLRPAQPQHF. The CDR3 DNA sequence: TGTGCCAGTAGTTTAAGACCAGCGCAGCCCCAGCATTTT.

This chain uses TRBV5-6 with TRBJ1-3, with D possibly being TRBD1 (5 bases). There are 13 residues in the CDR3. Germline V lookup: CDR1 SGHDT, CDR2 YYEEEE. Trimming removed 4 bases from V and 7 bases from J, with 12 bases in between. This chain's CDR3 is CASSPTPGNTIYF. For the CDR3, the DNA is TGTGCCAGCAGCCCGACACCAGGGAACACCATATATTTT.

This clone has just one count. The chain employs TRBV20-1 and TRBJ2-7; D not certain. The V end lost 6 bases, the J end lost 7 bases, and 10 bases lay between the germline ends. The CDR3 has 10 residues. The germline V gene encodes CDR1 DFQATT and CDR2 SNEGSKA (reference sequence). The CDR3 is CSALRQEQYF. The CDR3 region has the DNA TGCAGTGCCCTTAGACAAGAGCAGTACTTC.

CDR3 nucleotide sequence: TGCGCCAGCAGCCCCAGGACAGGGACAAGCAATGAGCAGTTCTTC. It yields the protein CASSPRTGTSNEQFF. The V and J genes are TRBV5-1 and TRBJ2-1, with 8 bases that match TRBD1. The germline CDR1 and CDR2 sequences are SGHRS and YFSETQ. The junction had 9 bases not matched to a gene; V was cut back by 4 bases and J by 6 bases. The CDR3 contains 15 residues.

The genes are TRBV2 and TRBJ1-5; a weak D match, TRBD1 (6 bases). Germline V gene lookup returns CDR1 SNHLY and CDR2 FYNNEI. The CDR3 sequence is 15 residues long. V lost 4 bases and J 0 bases, leaving 10 bases between the germline ends. CDR3 sequence reads: CASSATGYSNQPQHF. In DNA form, the CDR3 reads TGTGCCAGCAGTGCGACAGGCTATAGCAATCAGCCCCAGCATTTT.

The CDR3 loop reads CASTPGGSLYGYTF. CDR3 DNA: TGTGCCAGCACCCCCGGGGGCAGTCTCTATGGCTACACCTTC. J is TRBJ1-2 and V is TRBV5-6, with a weak D call TRBD1 (6 bases). Germline CDR1 reads SGHDT; CDR2 reads YYEEEE. V was cut by 6 bases and J by 4 bases, with 16 bases left in between. The CDR3 consists of 14 residues.

The chain has TRBV12-3 or TRBV12-4 and TRBJ1-2; D might be TRBD1 (6 bases). Between the trimmed V and J ends, which lost 8 bases and 8 bases, there was a span of 18 bases. There are 13 residues in the CDR3. The CDR3 nucleotides are TGTGCCAGCTCGCGGGGGGGCAGGGAAGGCTACACCTTC. Amino acids: CASSRGGREGYTF.

The chain has TRBV6-2 or TRBV6-3 and TRBJ1-2; D possibly corresponds to TRBD1 (5 bases). V dropped 2 bases and J dropped 4 bases, with 14 bases sitting between them. This CDR3 comprises 15 residues. Germline CDR1 reads MNHEY; CDR2 reads SVGEGT. CDR3 residues: CASSYVTGPLYGYTF. CDR3 nucleotide sequence: TGTGCCAGCAGTTACGTTACAGGCCCCCTCTATGGCTACACCTTC.

This rearrangement joins TRBV2 to TRBJ2-1; TRBD1 matches at 10 bases. V lost 2 bases to trimming and J lost 7 bases; unmatched junction nucleotides: 8. The V gene's germline CDR1 is SNHLY and CDR2 FYNNEI. This CDR3 region has 16 residues. DNA for the CDR3: TGTGCCAGCAGTGAATTGGGGACAGGGGCCCCGAATGAGCAGTTCTTC. Protein sequence: CASSELGTGAPNEQFF.

DNA of the CDR3: TGTGCCAGCAGTTTTAGCGGGGGGGAAGAGACCCAGTACTTC. Translation gives CASSFSGGEETQYF. The genes are TRBV6-5 and TRBJ2-5, with 11 nucleotides matching TRBD2. V lost 4 bases, J lost 3 bases, and 1 base stayed unmatched. Germline values: CDR1 MNHEY, CDR2 SVGAGI. The CDR3 runs to 14 residues.

This clone was seen a single time. The chain is built from TRBV7-6 and TRBJ1-1; TRBD1 agrees at 7 bases. The CDR3 consists of 15 residues. V was clipped by 4 bases and J by 2 bases; unmatched bases: 7. The V gene's germline CDR1 is SGHVS and CDR2 FNYEAQ. CDR3 protein: CASSSLGQINTEAFF. CDR3 sequence (DNA): TGTGCCAGCAGCTCCTTGGGACAGATCAACACTGAAGCTTTCTTT.

The CDR3 here is CASSEWEFSGVSPLHF. CDR3 bases: TGTGCCAGCAGTGAATGGGAATTTTCAGGGGTTTCACCCCTCCACTTT. The rearrangement links TRBV6-1 to TRBJ1-6, with a possible D match to TRBD1 (6 bases). Trimming took off 2 bases at V and 9 bases at J, with 17 bases between the two ends. This CDR3 spans 16 amino acids. The germline V gene encodes CDR1 MNHNS and CDR2 SASEGT.

The chain employs TRBV21-1 and TRBJ2-3. TRBV21-1 is a listed pseudogene. This CDR3 region has 16 residues. CDR3 in DNA: TGTGCCAGCAGCGCTATAACCGGGACCAGCACAGATACGCAGTATTTT. It is translated as CASSAITGTSTDTQYF.